These T cell receptor beta chains were read from a single sample in a study of T cell responses to AZD1222 COVID-19 vaccine. TCRdb keeps only in-frame clones here, not all; method: immunoSEQ multiplex PCR. The table lists around 190,000 clones, over 80% of them singletons. This specimen consisted of peripheral blood, obtained on day 0 of AZD1222 vaccination. All receptors come from an adult in good health. The CDR3 runs from the conserved cysteine through the conserved F or W. A D gene is named only where the DNA matches it firmly. Rows may omit the clone size; those that give it use once, few, many or a size class.

v_call	j_call	cdr3_length	d_call	clone_size	cdr3_aa	cdr3_nt
TRBV12-5	TRBJ1-1	17	TRBD1	.	CASGRGQGASLNTEAFF	TGTGCTAGTGGTCGGGGACAGGGGGCTTCTCTGAACACTGAAGCTTTCTTT
TRBV9	TRBJ2-1	16	.	.	CASSLLQGGGYNEQFF	TGTGCCAGCAGCCTGCTGCAGGGGGGGGGCTACAATGAGCAGTTCTTC
TRBV6-1	TRBJ1-2	14	.	.	CASSDNTRNYGYTF	TGTGCCAGCAGTGACAACACCCGGAACTATGGCTACACCTTC
TRBV4-1	TRBJ1-1	17	.	.	CASSQGIRQRGNTEAFF	TGCGCCAGCAGCCAGGGTATTAGACAGAGGGGGAACACTGAAGCTTTCTTT
TRBV18	TRBJ1-2	17	.	.	CASSPPGVRASNYGYTF	TGTGCCAGCTCACCACCGGGAGTGAGGGCCTCTAACTATGGCTACACCTTC
TRBV27	TRBJ1-4	16	TRBD1	.	CASSREGGATNEKLFF	TGTGCCAGCAGCAGGGAAGGGGGCGCGACTAATGAAAAACTGTTTTTT
TRBV9	TRBJ2-2	14	TRBD1	.	CASSDWTGGGELFF	TGTGCCAGCAGCGATTGGACAGGGGGCGGGGAGCTGTTTTTT
TRBV5-4	TRBJ1-5	13	.	.	CASSLGESGTQHF	TGTGCCAGCAGCTTAGGGGAATCTGGGACCCAGCATTTT
TRBV29-1	TRBJ1-1	13	.	.	CSVLGAGGTEAFF	TGCAGCGTCCTGGGGGCAGGTGGCACTGAAGCTTTCTTT
TRBV9	TRBJ1-4	16	TRBD1	few	CASSVGGTVINEKLFF	TGTGCCAGCAGCGTAGGGGGGACAGTTATTAATGAAAAACTGTTTTTT
TRBV6-5	TRBJ1-5	15	.	.	CASSPGRDGWMPQHF	TGTGCCAGCAGTCCTGGTCGGGACGGATGGATGCCCCAGCATTTT
TRBV3-1/TRBV3-2	TRBJ1-4	14	.	.	CASSQEGRREKLFF	TGTGCCAGCAGCCAAGAGGGCAGACGGGAAAAACTGTTTTTT